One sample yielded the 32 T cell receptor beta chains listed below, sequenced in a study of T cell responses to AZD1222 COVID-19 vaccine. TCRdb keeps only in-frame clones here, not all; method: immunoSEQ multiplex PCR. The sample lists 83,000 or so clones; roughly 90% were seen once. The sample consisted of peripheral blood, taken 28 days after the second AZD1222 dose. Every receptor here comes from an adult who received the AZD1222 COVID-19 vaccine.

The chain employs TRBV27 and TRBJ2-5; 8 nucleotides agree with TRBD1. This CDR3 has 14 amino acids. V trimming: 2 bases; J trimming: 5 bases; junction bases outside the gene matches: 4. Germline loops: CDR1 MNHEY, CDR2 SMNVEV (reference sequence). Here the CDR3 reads CASSLQGARETQYF. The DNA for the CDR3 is TGTGCCAGCAGTTTACAGGGGGCAAGGGAGACCCAGTACTTC.

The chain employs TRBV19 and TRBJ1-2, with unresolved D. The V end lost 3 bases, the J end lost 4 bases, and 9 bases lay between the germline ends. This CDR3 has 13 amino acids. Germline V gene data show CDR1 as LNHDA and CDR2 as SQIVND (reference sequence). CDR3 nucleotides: TGTGCCAGTAGTATTGGAGGGTTCTATGGCTACACCTTC. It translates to CASSIGGFYGYTF.

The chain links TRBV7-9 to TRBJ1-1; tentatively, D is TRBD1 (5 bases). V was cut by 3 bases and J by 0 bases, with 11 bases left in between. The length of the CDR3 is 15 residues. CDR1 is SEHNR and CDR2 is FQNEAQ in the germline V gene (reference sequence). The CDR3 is CASSFMEGMNTEAFF. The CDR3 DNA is TGTGCCAGCAGCTTTATGGAGGGGATGAACACTGAAGCTTTCTTT.

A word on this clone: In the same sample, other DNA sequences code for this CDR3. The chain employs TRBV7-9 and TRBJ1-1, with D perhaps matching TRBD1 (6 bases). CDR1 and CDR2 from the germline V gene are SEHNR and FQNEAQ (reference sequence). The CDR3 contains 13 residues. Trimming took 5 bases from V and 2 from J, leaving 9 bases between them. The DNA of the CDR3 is TGTGCCAGCAGCCGGACAGCAAACACTGAAGCTTTCTTT. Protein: CASSRTANTEAFF.

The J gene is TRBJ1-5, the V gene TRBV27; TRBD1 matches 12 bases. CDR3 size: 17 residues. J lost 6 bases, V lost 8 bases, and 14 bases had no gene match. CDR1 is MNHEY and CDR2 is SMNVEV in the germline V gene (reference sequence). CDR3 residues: CASSPAGTGGFGQPQHF. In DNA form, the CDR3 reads TGTGCCAGCTCTCCAGCCGGGACAGGGGGCTTCGGTCAGCCCCAGCATTTT.

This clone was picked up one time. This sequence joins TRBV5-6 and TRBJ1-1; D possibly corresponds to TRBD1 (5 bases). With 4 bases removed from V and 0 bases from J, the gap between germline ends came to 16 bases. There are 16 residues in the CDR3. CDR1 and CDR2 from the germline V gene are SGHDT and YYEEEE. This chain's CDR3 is CASSRDSLIMNTEAFF. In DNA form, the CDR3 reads TGTGCCAGCAGCCGTGACAGTCTCATTATGAACACTGAAGCTTTCTTT. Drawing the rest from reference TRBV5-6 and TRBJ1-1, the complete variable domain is DAGVTQSPTHLIKTRGQQVTLRCSPKSGHDTVSWYQQALGQGPQFIFQYYEEEERQRGNFPDRFSGHQFPNYSSELNVNALLLGDSALYLCASSRDSLIMNTEAFFGQGTRLTVV.

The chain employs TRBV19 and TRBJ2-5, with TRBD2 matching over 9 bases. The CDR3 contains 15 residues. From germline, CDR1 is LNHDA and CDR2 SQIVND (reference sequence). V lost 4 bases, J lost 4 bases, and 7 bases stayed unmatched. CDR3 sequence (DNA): TGTGCCAGTAGTACTAGCGGGATTGGGGGAGAGACCCAGTACTTC. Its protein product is CASSTSGIGGETQYF.

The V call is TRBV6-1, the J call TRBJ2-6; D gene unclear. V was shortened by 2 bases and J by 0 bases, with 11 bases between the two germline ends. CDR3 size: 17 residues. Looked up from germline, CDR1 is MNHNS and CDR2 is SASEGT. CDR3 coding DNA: TGTGCCAGCAGTGAATTTCACGGTGGCTCTGGGGCCAACGTCCTGACTTTC. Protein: CASSEFHGGSGANVLTF.

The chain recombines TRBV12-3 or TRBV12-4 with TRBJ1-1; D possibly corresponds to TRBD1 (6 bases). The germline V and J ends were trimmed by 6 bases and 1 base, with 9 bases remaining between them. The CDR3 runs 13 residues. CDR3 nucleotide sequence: TGTGCCAGCAGCAAGACAGGGAACACTGAAGCTTTCTTT. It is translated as CASSKTGNTEAFF.

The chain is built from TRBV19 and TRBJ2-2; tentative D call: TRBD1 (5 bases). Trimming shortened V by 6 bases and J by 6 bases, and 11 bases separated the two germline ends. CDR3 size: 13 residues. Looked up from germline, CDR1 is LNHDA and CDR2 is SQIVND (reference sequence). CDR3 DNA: TGTGCCAGTAGCCGTACAGGTCCCGGGGAGCTGTTTTTT. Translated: CASSRTGPGELFF.

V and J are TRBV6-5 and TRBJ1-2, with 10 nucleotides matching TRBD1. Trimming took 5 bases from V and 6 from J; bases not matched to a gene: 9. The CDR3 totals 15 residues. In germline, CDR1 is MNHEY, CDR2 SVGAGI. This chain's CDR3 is CASSLRQGALNGYTF. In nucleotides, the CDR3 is TGTGCCAGCAGTCTCCGACAGGGGGCGTTGAATGGCTACACCTTC.

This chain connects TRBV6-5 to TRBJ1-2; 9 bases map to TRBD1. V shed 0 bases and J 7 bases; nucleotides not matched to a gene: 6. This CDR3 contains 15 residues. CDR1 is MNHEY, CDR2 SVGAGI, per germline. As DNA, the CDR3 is TGTGCCAGCAGTTACTCGAACAGGGGGCTTTTTGGCTACACCTTC. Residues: CASSYSNRGLFGYTF.

CDR3 nucleotide sequence: TGTGCCACCAGTGACTCCGGTCCTTACGGCTACACCTTC. Translated: CATSDSGPYGYTF. The rearrangement joins TRBV24-1 to TRBJ1-2; D unresolved. Germline V lookup: CDR1 KGHDR, CDR2 SFDVKD. The V and J ends lost 4 bases and 8 bases respectively, with 13 bases between them. The CDR3 length is 13 residues.

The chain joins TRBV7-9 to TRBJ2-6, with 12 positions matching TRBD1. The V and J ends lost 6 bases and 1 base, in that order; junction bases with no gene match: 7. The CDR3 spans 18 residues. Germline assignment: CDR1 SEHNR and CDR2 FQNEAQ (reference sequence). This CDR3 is CASRRGTGGASGANVLTF. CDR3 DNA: TGTGCCAGCAGACGGGGGACAGGGGGCGCGTCTGGGGCCAACGTCCTGACTTTC.

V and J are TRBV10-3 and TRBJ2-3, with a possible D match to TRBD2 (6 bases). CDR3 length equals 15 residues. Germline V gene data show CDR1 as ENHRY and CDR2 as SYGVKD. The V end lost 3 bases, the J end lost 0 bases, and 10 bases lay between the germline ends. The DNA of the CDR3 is TGTGCCATCAGTGATTGGGAGGATAGCACAGATACGCAGTATTTT. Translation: CAISDWEDSTDTQYF.

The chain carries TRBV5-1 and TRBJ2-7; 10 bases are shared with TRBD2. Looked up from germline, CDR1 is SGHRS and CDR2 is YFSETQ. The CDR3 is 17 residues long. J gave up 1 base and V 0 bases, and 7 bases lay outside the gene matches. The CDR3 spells CASSLARQREGSYEQYF. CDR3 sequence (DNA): TGCGCCAGCAGCTTGGCCCGTCAGCGGGAGGGGTCCTACGAGCAGTACTTC.

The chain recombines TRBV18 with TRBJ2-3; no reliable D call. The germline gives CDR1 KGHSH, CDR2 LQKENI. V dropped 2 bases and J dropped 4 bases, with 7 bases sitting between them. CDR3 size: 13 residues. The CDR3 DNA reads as TGTGCCAGCTCACCAGGGAACCCAGATACGCAGTATTTT. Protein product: CASSPGNPDTQYF.

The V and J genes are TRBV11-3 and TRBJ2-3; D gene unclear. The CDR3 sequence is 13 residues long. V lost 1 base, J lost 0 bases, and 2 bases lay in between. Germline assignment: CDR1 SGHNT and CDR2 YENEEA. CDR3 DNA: TGTGCCAGCAGCTTAGCTAGCACAGATACGCAGTATTTT. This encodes CASSLASTDTQYF.

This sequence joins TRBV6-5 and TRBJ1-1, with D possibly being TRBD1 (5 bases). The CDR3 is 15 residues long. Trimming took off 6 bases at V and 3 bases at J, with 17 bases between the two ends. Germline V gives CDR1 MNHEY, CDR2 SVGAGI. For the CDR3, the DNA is TGTGCCAGCAGGACTTCCGGGGCCCGTGACACTGAAGCTTTCTTT. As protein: CASRTSGARDTEAFF.

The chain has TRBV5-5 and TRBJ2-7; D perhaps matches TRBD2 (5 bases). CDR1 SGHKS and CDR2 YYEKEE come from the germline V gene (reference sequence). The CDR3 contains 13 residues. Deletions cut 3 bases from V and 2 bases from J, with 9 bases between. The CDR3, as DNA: TGTGCCAGCAGCTGGACCGGGACCTACGAGCAGTACTTC. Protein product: CASSWTGTYEQYF.

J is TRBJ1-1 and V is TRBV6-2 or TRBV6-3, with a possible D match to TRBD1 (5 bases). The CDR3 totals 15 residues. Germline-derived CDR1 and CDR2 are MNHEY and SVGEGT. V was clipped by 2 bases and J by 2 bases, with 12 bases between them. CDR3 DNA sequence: TGTGCCAGCAGTTACGGGTGGGGGAGTAACACTGAAGCTTTCTTT. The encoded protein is CASSYGWGSNTEAFF.

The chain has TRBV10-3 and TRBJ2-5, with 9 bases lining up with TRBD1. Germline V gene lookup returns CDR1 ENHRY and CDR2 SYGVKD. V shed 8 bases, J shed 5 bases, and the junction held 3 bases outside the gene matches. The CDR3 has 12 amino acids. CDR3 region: CAIGTGSETQYF. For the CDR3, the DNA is TGTGCCATCGGGACAGGGTCGGAGACCCAGTACTTC.

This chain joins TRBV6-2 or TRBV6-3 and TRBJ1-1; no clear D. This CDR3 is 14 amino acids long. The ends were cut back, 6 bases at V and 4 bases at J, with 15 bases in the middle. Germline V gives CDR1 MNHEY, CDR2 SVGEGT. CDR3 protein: CASSRNNMGTEAFF. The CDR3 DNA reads TGTGCCAGCAGCCGCAATAATATGGGCACTGAAGCTTTCTTT.

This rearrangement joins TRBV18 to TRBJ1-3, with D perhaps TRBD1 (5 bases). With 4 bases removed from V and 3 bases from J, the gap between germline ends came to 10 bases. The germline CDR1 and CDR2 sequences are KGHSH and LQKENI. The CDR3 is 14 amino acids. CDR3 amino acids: CASSLQVNGNTIYF. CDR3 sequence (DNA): TGTGCCAGCTCACTACAGGTGAATGGAAACACCATATATTTT.

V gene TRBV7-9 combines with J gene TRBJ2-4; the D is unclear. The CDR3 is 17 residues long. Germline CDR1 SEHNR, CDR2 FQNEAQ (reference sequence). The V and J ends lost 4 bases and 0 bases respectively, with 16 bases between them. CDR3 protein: CASSSLDALRAKNIQYF. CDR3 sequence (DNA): TGTGCCAGCAGCTCGTTGGACGCTTTGAGAGCCAAAAACATTCAGTACTTC.

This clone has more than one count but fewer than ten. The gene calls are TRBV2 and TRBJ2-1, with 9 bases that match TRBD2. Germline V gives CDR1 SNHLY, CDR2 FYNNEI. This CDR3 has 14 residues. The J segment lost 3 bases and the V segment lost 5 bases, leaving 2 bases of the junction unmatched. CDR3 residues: CASSRLAVYNEQFF. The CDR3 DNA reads TGTGCCAGCAGTCGACTAGCGGTCTACAATGAGCAGTTCTTC. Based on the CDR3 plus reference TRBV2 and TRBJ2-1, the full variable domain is EPEVTQTPSHQVTQMGQEVILRCVPISNHLYFYWYRQILGQKVEFLVSFYNNEISEKSEIFDDQFSVERPDGSNFTLKIRSTKLEDSAMYFCASSRLAVYNEQFFGPGTRLTVL.

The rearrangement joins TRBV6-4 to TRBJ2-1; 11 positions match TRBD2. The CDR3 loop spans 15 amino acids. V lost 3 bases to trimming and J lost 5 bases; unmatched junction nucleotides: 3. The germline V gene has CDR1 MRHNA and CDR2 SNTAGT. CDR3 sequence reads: CASSEGLAGNNEQFF. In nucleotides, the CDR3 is TGTGCCAGCAGTGAAGGACTAGCGGGCAACAATGAGCAGTTCTTC.

The CDR3 spells CASSAWGRYQETQYF. The CDR3 nucleotides read TGTGCCAGCAGCGCGTGGGGTCGCTACCAAGAGACCCAGTACTTC. The V and J genes are TRBV11-2 and TRBJ2-5, with D hard to call. In germline, CDR1 is SGHAT, CDR2 FQNNGV. Trimming pared 5 bases from V and 0 bases from J, leaving 13 bases between. The CDR3 is 15 residues long.

The CDR3, as DNA: TGTGCCAGCAGCTTAAGGCCAGGGGGTGGCTACACCTTC. This translates into CASSLRPGGGYTF. This chain links TRBV7-8 with TRBJ1-2; 7 bases agree with TRBD1. The V gene's germline CDR1 is SGHVS and CDR2 FQNEAQ. CDR3 length: 13 residues. V lost 2 bases, J lost 7 bases, and 4 bases stayed unmatched.

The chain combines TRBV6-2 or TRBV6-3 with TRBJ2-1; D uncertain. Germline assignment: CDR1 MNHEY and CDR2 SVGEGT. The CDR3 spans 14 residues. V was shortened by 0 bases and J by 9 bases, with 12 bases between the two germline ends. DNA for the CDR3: TGTGCCAGCAGTTACTCAGGCCTAGTAACTGAGCAGTTCTTC. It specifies CASSYSGLVTEQFF.

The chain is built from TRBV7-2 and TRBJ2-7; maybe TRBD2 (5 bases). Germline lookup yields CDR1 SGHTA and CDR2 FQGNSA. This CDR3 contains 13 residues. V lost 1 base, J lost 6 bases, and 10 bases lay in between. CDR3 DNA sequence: TGTGCCAGCAGCTTAGGAGGGCTCCGCGAGCAGTACTTC. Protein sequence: CASSLGGLREQYF.

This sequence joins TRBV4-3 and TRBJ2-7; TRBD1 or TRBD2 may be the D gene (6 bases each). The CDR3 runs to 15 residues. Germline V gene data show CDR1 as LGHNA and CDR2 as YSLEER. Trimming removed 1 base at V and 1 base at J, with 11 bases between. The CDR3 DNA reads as TGCGCCAGCAGCCAAGTCTCGGGGGCTTCCTACGAGCAGTACTTC. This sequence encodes CASSQVSGASYEQYF.